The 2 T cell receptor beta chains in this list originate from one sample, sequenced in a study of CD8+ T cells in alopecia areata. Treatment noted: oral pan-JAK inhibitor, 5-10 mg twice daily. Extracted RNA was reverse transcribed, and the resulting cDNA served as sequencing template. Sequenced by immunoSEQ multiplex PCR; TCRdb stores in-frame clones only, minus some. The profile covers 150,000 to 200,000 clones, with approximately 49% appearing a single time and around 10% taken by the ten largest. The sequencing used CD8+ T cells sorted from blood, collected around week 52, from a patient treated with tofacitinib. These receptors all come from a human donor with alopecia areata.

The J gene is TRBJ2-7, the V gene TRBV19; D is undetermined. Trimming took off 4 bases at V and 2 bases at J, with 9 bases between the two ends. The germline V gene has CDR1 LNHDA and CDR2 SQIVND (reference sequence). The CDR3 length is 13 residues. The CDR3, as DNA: TGTGCCAGTAGTACAGGCTCGACCTACGAGCAGTACTTC. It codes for CASSTGSTYEQYF.

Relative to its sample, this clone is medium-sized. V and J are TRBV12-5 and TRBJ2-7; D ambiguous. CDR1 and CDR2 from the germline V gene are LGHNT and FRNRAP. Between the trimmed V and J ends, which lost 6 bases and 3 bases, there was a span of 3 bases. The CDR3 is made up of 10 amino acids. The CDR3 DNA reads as TGTGCTAGTGGACACTACGAGCAGTACTTC. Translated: CASGHYEQYF.